These 17 T cell receptor beta chains came from one sample sequenced in a study of persistence of HIV-infected CD4 T cells. Lysates of CMV-infected fibroblasts at 9 to 10 ug/mL stimulated these cells. CD40L/CD69 double-negative CD45RO-high memory CD4+ T cells were collected. This was the immunoSEQ version 4 assay in survey mode. The assay was immunoSEQ multiplex PCR, and TCRdb's table has in-frame clones only and misses some. The sample contains some 31,000 clones, roughly four fifths of which appear only once. These receptors' antigens are unknown. The sequencing here drew on CD4+ T cells sorted from PBMCs after 18-hour stimulation, taken from a patient who received antiretroviral therapy. The receptor source for this set is an adult man with HIV who was CMV-seropositive.

This clone was observed once. This sequence joins TRBV7-2 and TRBJ1-1; D unresolved. Deletions cut 1 base from V and 0 bases from J, with 12 bases between. Germline V CDR1 and CDR2: SGHTA, FQGNSA. CDR3 length: 16 residues. CDR3 DNA sequence: TGTGCCAGCAGCTTAGGTCACAGCCCTCTGAACACTGAAGCTTTCTTT. This gives the protein CASSLGHSPLNTEAFF.

V gene TRBV9 combines with J gene TRBJ1-3; D is uncertain. The CDR3 runs 14 residues. Per the germline V gene, CDR1 is SGDLS and CDR2 is YYNGEE. Trimming cost V 0 bases and J 4 bases, with 8 bases left between them. The CDR3 DNA reads TGTGCCAGCAGCGTAGTAGGGAGCGGAAACACCATATATTTT. Its protein product is CASSVVGSGNTIYF.

The V and J genes are TRBV9 and TRBJ2-5; D is undetermined. Trimming took off 4 bases at V and 0 bases at J, with 10 bases between the two ends. The CDR3 has 14 amino acids. Germline CDR1 and CDR2: SGDLS and YYNGEE. CDR3 in amino acids: CASSPLGHQETQYF. DNA of the CDR3: TGTGCCAGCAGCCCCCTAGGGCACCAAGAGACCCAGTACTTC.

The V gene is TRBV7-2, the J gene TRBJ1-1; possibly TRBD1 for D (6 bases). The CDR3 has 16 residues. In germline, CDR1 is SGHTA, CDR2 FQGNSA. Trimming removed 7 bases from V and 1 base from J, with 19 bases in between. CDR3 sequence: CASNRRFGGRNTEAFF. The CDR3 DNA is TGTGCCAGCAACCGAAGGTTTGGGGGGCGGAACACTGAAGCTTTCTTT.

The chain employs TRBV28 and TRBJ1-2; TRBD1 aligns across 7 bases. Losses at the gene ends were 5 bases for V and 2 bases for J; bases not matched to a gene: 5. CDR1 and CDR2 from the germline V gene are MDHEN and SYDVKM. The CDR3 runs 14 residues. The DNA of the CDR3 is TGTGCCAGCAGTCGGACAGGAGGCAACTATGGCTACACCTTC. Its protein is CASSRTGGNYGYTF.

The J gene is TRBJ1-1, the V gene TRBV2; tentative D call: TRBD1 (5 bases). Per the germline V gene, CDR1 is SNHLY and CDR2 is FYNNEI. The CDR3 loop spans 14 amino acids. Deletions cut 6 bases from V and 7 bases from J, with 18 bases between. In nucleotides, the CDR3 is TGTGCCAGCAGGGACGGGGCAGGGTCGTTTGAAGCTTTCTTT. Translated: CASRDGAGSFEAFF.

The chain joins TRBV15 to TRBJ2-7; D may be TRBD2 (5 bases). Germline V lookup: CDR1 LNHNV, CDR2 YYDKDF (reference sequence). This CDR3 spans 17 amino acids. The V end lost 0 bases, the J end lost 2 bases, and 17 bases lay between the germline ends. CDR3 in amino acids: CATSRERLWQTTYEQYF. The CDR3 nucleotides are TGTGCCACCAGCAGAGAGAGACTGTGGCAGACTACCTACGAGCAGTACTTC.

The chain recombines TRBV6-2 or TRBV6-3 with TRBJ1-1; 8 nucleotides align to TRBD1. The V gene's germline CDR1 is MNHEY and CDR2 SVGEGT. The CDR3 runs 12 residues. Germline trimming cut 5 bases from V and 12 bases from J; bases unmatched to any gene: 8. CDR3 region: CASSGPGGGSFF. CDR3 nucleotides: TGTGCCAGCAGTGGTCCAGGGGGCGGATCTTTCTTT.

This clone came up a few times. J is TRBJ1-6 and V is TRBV16; weak D call: TRBD1 (5 bases). With 4 bases removed from V and 10 bases from J, the gap between germline ends came to 14 bases. CDR3 length equals 14 residues. The V gene's germline CDR1 is KGHSY and CDR2 FQNENV. The CDR3 bases are TGTGCCAGCAGCCCAAGGGGAAGGTGGTCACCCCTCCACTTT. Encoded protein: CASSPRGRWSPLHF.

The V call is TRBV5-1, the J call TRBJ1-2; TRBD1 matches 7 bases. The CDR3 consists of 15 residues. The V and J ends lost 2 bases and 6 bases, in that order; junction bases with no gene match: 10. Looked up from germline, CDR1 is SGHRS and CDR2 is YFSETQ. CDR3 in amino acids: CASSFYLSGGDGYTF. The CDR3 region has the DNA TGCGCCAGCAGCTTTTACCTTTCAGGGGGAGATGGCTACACCTTC.

This chain joins TRBV30 and TRBJ1-4, with a weak D call TRBD1 (5 bases). CDR1 GTSNPN and CDR2 SVGIG come from the germline V gene (reference sequence). The length of the CDR3 is 14 residues. The V end was cut by 4 bases, the J end by 0 bases, with 9 bases between. The CDR3 sequence: CAWKGSPTNEKLFF. Written as DNA, the CDR3 is TGTGCCTGGAAGGGGAGCCCAACTAATGAAAAACTGTTTTTT.

This chain links TRBV7-2 with TRBJ1-1, with a tentative D call TRBD1 (5 bases). This CDR3 has 14 amino acids. Trimming stripped 4 bases from V and 5 bases from J, with 14 bases between. The germline gives CDR1 SGHTA, CDR2 FQGNSA. CDR3 in amino acids: CASSWRRGGTEAFF. CDR3 coding DNA: TGTGCCAGCAGCTGGAGGAGGGGAGGTACTGAAGCTTTCTTT.

The CDR3 region has the DNA TGTGCCAGCAGCTTCAAGGCCACCGGGGAGCTGTTTTTT. Its protein is CASSFKATGELFF. The chain employs TRBV7-3 and TRBJ2-2; D gene ambiguous. Trimming took off 3 bases at V and 4 bases at J, with 6 bases between the two ends. The length of the CDR3 is 13 residues. CDR1 is SGHTA, CDR2 FQGTGA, per germline.

The rearrangement uses TRBV5-1 and TRBJ1-1, with D possibly TRBD1 on 5 matching bases. CDR1 is SGHRS and CDR2 is YFSETQ in the germline V gene. The CDR3 contains 15 residues. The V gene lost 0 bases and the J gene lost 4 bases, with 13 bases spanning the gap. CDR3 coding DNA: TGCGCCAGCAGCTTGGCAGGAGGGGCGAGCACTGAAGCTTTCTTT. It codes for CASSLAGGASTEAFF.

This chain links TRBV4-3 with TRBJ2-2; 8 nucleotides align to TRBD2. V trimming: 11 bases; J trimming: 3 bases; junction bases outside the gene matches: 5. Germline CDR1 LGHNA, CDR2 YSLEER. CDR3 length equals 13 residues. The CDR3: CAWGGGYTGELFF. The CDR3 DNA sequence: TGCGCCTGGGGCGGGGGGTACACCGGGGAGCTGTTTTTT.

This clone was counted once. The chain joins TRBV7-9 to TRBJ2-3; a possible D gene is TRBD2 (6 bases). V lost 0 bases and J lost 4, with 8 bases in between. Germline lookup yields CDR1 SEHNR and CDR2 FQNEAQ (reference sequence). The CDR3 loop spans 14 amino acids. CDR3 sequence reads: CASSLASSADTQYF. The CDR3 nucleotides read TGTGCCAGCAGCTTAGCTTCTAGCGCAGATACGCAGTATTTT.

The chain recombines TRBV15 with TRBJ1-1; tentative D call: TRBD1 (5 bases). This CDR3 has 13 amino acids. CDR1 is LNHNV and CDR2 is YYDKDF in the germline V gene (reference sequence). Trimming stripped 0 bases from V and 7 bases from J, with 9 bases between. The CDR3 DNA sequence: TGTGCCACCAGCAGAGATTGGGGCGGTGAAGCTTTCTTT. It specifies CATSRDWGGEAFF. The full variable domain, with the rest looked up from reference TRBV15 and TRBJ1-1, is DAMVIQNPRYQVTQFGKPVTLSCSQTLNHNVMYWYQQKSSQAPKLLFHYYDKDFNNEADTPDNFQSRRPNTSFCFLDIRSPGLGDTAMYLCATSRDWGGEAFFGQGTRLTVV.